This T cell receptor (beta chain) is from a study of blood T cell repertoires in COVID-19. Study-wide context: COVID-19 samples collected from the United States, Italy and Spain covered acute and convalescent phases. The analysed material was cDNA or gDNA that came from T cells, B-cell-depleted T cells, or PBMCs.

This CDR3 has 13 amino acids. V lost 7 bases to trimming and J lost 1 base, with 10 bases between them. The germline gives CDR1 LNHDA, CDR2 SQIVND (reference sequence). Per the original methods: The authors estimated nucleated cell counts from reference gene primer amplification. Profiled with immunoSEQ multiplex PCR; TCRdb holds only in-frame clones, not every one. V, J and clone size reflect that table, while D and trimming were determined from the DNA. The repertoire holds about 170,000 clones, more than 65% seen once, with approximately 2.6% in the top ten. This receptor was taken from a human donor with acute or convalescent COVID-19. The donor label of this sample is uncertain. J is TRBJ1-1 and V is TRBV19; D unresolved. Sequenced input: peripheral blood. The CDR3 DNA reads TGTGCCAGTACTACACAGAGGAACACTGAAGCTTTCTTT. This gives the protein CASTTQRNTEAFF.